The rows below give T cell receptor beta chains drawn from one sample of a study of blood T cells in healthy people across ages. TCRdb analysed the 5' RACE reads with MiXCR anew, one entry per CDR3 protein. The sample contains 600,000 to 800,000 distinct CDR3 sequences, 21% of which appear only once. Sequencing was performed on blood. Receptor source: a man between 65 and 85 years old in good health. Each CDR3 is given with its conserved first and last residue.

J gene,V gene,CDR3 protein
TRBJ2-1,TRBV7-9,CASSLAHSSYNEQFF
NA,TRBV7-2,CASSLGGTSGEQFF
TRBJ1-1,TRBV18,CASSPLQGAEAFF
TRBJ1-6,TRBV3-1,CASSQDPGAGNSPLHF
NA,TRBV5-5,CASTNNEQFF
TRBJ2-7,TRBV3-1,CASSQEVDYEQYF
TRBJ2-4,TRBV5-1,CASSLGGENIQYF
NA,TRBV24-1,CATTGALTPNEQFF
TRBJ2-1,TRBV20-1,CSARERYNEQFF
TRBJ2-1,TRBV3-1,CASSQTPGPEQFF
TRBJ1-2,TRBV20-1,CSAREPLGETGYTF
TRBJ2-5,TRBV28,CASSLPRTSGRQETQYF
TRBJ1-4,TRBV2,CATQRDQNEELFF
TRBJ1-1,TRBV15,CATSREDSEAFF
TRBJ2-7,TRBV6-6,CASSSPGTGNYEQYF
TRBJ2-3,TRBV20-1,CSAIPGTSGWGGTDTQYF
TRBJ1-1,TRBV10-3,CAIRPAQGTEAFF
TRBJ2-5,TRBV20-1,CSGGWGGETQYF
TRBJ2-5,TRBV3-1,CASSQGTRTQYF
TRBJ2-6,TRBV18,CASSPTNGQGASSGANVLTF
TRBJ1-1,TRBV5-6,CASSLRVQPMNTEAFF
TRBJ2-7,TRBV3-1,CASSLLSGSLPYEQYF
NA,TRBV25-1,CASSGGQGFYEQYF
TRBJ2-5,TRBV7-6,CASSLVRVQETQYF
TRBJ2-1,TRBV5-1,CASSSVAITYNEQFF
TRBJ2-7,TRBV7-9,CASSLQGFSEQYF
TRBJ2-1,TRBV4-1,CASSQEPLTSGSSGEQFF
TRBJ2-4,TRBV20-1,CSADFSGSANIQYF
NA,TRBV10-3,CAISVTGNEQFF
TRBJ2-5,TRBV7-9,CTSSPVGEAKYF
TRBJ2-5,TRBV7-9,CASSLGLPSQETQYF
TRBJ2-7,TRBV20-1,CSADLGAYEQYF